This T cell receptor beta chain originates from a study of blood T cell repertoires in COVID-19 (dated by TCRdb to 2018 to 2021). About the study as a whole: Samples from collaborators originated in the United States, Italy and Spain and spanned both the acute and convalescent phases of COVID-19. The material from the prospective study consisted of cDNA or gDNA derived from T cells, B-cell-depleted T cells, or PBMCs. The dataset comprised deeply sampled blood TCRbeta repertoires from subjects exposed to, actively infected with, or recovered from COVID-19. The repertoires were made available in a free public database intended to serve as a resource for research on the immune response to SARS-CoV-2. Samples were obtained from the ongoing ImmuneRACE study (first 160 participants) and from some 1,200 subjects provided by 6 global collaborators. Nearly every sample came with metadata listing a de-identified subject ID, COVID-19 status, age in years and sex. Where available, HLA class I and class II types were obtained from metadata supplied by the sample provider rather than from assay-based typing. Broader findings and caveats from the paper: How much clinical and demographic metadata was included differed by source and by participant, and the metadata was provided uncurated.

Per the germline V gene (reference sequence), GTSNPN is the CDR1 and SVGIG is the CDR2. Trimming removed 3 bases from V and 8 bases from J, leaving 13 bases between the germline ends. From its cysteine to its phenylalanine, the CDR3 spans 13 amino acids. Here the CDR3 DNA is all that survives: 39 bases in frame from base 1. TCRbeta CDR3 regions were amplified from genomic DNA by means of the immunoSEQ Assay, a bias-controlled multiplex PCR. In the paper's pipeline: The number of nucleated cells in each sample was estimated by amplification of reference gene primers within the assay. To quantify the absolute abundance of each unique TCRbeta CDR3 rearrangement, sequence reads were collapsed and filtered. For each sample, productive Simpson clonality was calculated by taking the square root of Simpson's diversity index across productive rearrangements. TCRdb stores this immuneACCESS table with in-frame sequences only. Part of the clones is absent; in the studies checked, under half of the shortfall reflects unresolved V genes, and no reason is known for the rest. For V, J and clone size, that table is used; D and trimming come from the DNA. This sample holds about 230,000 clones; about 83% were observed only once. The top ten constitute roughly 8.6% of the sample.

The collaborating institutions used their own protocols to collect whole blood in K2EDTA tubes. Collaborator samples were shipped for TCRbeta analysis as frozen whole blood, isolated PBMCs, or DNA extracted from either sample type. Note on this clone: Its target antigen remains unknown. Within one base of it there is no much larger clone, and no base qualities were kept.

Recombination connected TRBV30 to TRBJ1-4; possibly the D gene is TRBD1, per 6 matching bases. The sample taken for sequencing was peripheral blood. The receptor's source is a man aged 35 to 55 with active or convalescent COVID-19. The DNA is TGTGCCTGGAGCTCACAGGGAAACGAAAAACTGTTTTTT. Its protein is CAWSSQGNEKLFF.